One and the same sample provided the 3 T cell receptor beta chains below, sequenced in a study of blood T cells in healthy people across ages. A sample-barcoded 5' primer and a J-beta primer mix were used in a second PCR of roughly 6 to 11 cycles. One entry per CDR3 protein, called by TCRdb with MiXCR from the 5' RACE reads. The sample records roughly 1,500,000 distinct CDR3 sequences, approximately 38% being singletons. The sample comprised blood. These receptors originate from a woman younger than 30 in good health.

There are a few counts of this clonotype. CDR3 amino acids: CSVRGLAGGADTQYF. The CDR3 bases are TGCAGCGTCAGGGGACTAGCGGGAGGGGCAGATACGCAGTATTTT. This rearrangement joins TRBV29-1 to TRBJ2-3; 16 bases agree with TRBD2. The CDR3 runs to 15 residues. From germline, CDR1 is SQVTM and CDR2 ANQGSEA. J was trimmed by 4 bases and V by 6 bases; bases with no gene match: 4.

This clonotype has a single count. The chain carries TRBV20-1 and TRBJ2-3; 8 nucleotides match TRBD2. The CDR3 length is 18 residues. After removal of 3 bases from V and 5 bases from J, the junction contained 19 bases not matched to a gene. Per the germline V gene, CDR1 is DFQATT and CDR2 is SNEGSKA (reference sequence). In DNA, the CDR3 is TGCAGTGCTAGGGACCCCCTCACTGCGGGAGGAGTTGGAGATACGCAGTATTTT. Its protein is CSARDPLTAGGVGDTQYF.

In DNA, the CDR3 is TGTGCCAGCAGTGAATGGGGGGGGGGCTATGGCTACACCTTC. Translating gives CASSEWGGGYGYTF. The rearrangement uses TRBV25-1 and TRBJ1-2, with D perhaps TRBD1 (5 bases). CDR1 is MGHDK, CDR2 SYGVNS, per germline. The CDR3 is made up of 14 amino acids. Trimming pared 1 base from V and 4 bases from J, leaving 10 bases between.